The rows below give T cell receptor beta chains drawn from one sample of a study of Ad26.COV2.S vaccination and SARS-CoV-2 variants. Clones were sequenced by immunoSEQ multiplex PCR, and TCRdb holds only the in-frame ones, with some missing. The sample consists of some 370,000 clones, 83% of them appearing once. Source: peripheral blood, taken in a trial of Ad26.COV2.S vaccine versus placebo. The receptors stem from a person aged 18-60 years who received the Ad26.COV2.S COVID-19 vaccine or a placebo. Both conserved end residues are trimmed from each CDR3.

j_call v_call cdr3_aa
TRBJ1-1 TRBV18 ASSPGQARGGTEAF
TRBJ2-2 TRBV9 AGTSGESGELF
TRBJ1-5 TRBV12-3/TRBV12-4 ASSLQANQPQH
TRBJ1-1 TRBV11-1 ASSVEWGNTEAF
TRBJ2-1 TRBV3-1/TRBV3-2 ASSPGHLVSGYNEQF
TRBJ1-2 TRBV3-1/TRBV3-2 AGSGTGGYT
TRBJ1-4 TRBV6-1 ASSDRGFSNEKLF
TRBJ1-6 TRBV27 ASSIQGYSPLH
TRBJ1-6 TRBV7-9 ASSLVGGRASPLH
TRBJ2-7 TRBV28 ASSLFTGRSYEQY
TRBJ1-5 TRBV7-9 ASSLADQPQH
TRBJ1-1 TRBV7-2 ASSLQGGRNTEAF
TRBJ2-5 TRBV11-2 ASSLTGLAEETQY
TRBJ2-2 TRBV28 ASYESPGAGELF
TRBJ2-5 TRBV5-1 ASSLSGETQY
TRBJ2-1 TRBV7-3 ASSLTSGAYNEQF
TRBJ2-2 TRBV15 ATSFHTNTGELF
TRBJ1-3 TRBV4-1 ASSQGRGRGLGNTIY
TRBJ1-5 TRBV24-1 ATDRTTYGDRGVDNQPQH
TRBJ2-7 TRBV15 ATSTGLNYEQY
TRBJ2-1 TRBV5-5 ASSARLAASISYNEQF
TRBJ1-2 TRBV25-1 ASSESGTGRSGYT
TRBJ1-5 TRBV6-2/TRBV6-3 ASSYTGTRGQPQH
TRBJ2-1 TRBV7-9 ASSPPTSSYNEQF
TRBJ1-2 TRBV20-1 SAEYGYT
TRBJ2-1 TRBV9 ASSPQQPNEQF
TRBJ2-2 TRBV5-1 ASSLVGGGTFTGELF
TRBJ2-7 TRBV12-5 ASGLGLQISYEQY
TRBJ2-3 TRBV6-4 ASSEGSGTTQY
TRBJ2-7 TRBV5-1 ASSLDPSGRNEQY
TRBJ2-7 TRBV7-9 ASSLGQGDAYEQY
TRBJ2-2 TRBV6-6 ASRNSNTGELF
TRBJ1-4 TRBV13 ASSSIVTGLGEKLF
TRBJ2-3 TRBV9 ASSVVGGRARDTQY
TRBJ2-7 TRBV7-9 ASSRDSSGQY
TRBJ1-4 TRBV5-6 ASSFETENEKLF
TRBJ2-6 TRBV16 ASSQGSGSGANVLT
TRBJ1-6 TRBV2 ASGLTGWDSPLH
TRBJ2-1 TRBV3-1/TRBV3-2 ASSHGLLQF
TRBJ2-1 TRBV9 ASSVGGGAYNEQF
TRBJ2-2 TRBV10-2 ARGETGSSGELF
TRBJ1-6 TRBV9 ASMTGTGDSPLH
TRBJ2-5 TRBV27 ASSLSRTQETQY
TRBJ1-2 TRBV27 ASSLKGTGGNYGYT
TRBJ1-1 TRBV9 ASSVDGGGTTEAF
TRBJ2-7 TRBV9 ASSPQLTSGGFNEQY
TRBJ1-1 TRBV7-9 ASRPTKTGSTEAF
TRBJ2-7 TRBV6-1 ASSEALPENEQY
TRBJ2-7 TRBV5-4 ASSTDRGGEQY
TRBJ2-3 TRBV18 ASSLGQTGTDTQY
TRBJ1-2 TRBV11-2 ASSSQTYGYT
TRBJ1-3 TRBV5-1 ASSSSGAGNTIY
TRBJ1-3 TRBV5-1 ASSTGQGANTIY
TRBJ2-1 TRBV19 ASSVRSSYNEQF
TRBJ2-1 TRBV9 ASSPIQGGDNEQF
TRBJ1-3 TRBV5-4 ASSFGRSSGNTIY
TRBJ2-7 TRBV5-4 ASSLARLGSEQY
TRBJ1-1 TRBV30 AWRATRALTEAF
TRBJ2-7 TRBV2 ASIRAEGHEQY